This TCR beta chain was recorded in a study of T cell changes during pregnancy in multiple sclerosis. CDR3 length: 13 residues. Trimming left V 6 bases short and J 8 bases short, with 14 bases between. Germline CDR1 MNHEY, CDR2 SMNVEV (reference sequence). TCRdb's table, derived via immunoSEQ multiplex PCR, lists solely in-frame clones and lacks some. The sample contains 40,000 or so clones, 85% to 95% of which appear only once. The gene calls are TRBV27 and TRBJ2-1, with D possibly matching TRBD1 (5 bases). The TCR originated in a female donor with multiple sclerosis, enrolled in a pregnancy study. The specimen comprised CD8+ T cells from peripheral blood mononuclear cells, sampled in the third trimester of pregnancy. Written as DNA, the CDR3 is TGTGCCAGCAGGAGAATGGGGCTCTATGAGCAGTTCTTC. Protein product: CASRRMGLYEQFF.